This TCR beta chain was recovered during a study of T cell responses to AZD1222 COVID-19 vaccine. Study results and caveats: Possibly, clonal diversity was underestimated; donors were largely white British and included more females.

The CDR3 is 13 residues long. V was cut by 3 bases and J by 5 bases, with 11 bases left in between. Germline V lookup: CDR1 SGHAT, CDR2 FQDESV (reference sequence). Concerning this clone itself: Antigen unknown.

Repertoires were generated with immunoSEQ multiplex PCR, while TCRdb's copy carries only in-frame clones and drops some. This table has roughly 150,000 clones, 89% appearing once. The TCR sequence derives from an adult in good health. This rearrangement joins TRBV11-1 to TRBJ2-7; D is uncertain. The sequenced sample was peripheral blood, obtained on day 0 of AZD1222 vaccination. CDR3: CASSFERSDEQYF. CDR3 coding DNA: TGTGCCAGCAGCTTTGAAAGGTCCGACGAGCAGTACTTC.